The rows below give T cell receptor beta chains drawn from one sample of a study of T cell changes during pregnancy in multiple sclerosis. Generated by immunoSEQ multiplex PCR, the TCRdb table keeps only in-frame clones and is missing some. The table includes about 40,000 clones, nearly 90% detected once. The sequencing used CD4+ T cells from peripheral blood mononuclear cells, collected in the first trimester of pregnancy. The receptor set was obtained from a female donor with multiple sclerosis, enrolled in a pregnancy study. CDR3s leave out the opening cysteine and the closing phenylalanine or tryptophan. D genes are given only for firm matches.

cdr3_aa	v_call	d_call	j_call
SVVPRGEAF	TRBV29-1	-	TRBJ1-1
ASSLAPGTTQETQY	TRBV5-5	TRBD2	TRBJ2-5
ASSGSGLEQY	TRBV28	-	TRBJ2-7
ASSHNSGGSYNEQF	TRBV4-1	TRBD2	TRBJ2-1
ASSLDRQTNTGELF	TRBV5-5	-	TRBJ2-2
AWKTGVGELF	TRBV30	TRBD1	TRBJ2-2
ASSLFPGQEQY	TRBV5-1	TRBD1	TRBJ2-7
ASYGGVSPNEQF	TRBV5-4	-	TRBJ2-1
ALRKEAEAF	TRBV6-6	-	TRBJ1-1
AWNLRVQETQY	TRBV30	-	TRBJ2-5